The rows below give T cell receptor beta chains drawn from one sample of a study of blood T cell repertoires in COVID-19. TCRdb's copy holds only in-frame clones and misses some; the assay was immunoSEQ multiplex PCR. The sample includes approximately 64,000 clones, approximately 91% seen only once; the top ten take under 4%. Material: peripheral blood. The receptors derive from an older man with acute or convalescent COVID-19. The conserved cysteine and the conserved F or W are not part of the CDR3 here.

j_call: TRBJ1-1; v_call: TRBV7-9; cdr3_aa: ASSRGTGANTEAF
j_call: TRBJ2-5; v_call: TRBV5-4; cdr3_aa: ASSLVSLAGEETQY
j_call: TRBJ2-5; v_call: TRBV7-2; cdr3_aa: ASSLGGLGETQY
j_call: TRBJ2-1; v_call: TRBV5-6; cdr3_aa: ASSLLAGGQGNEQF
j_call: TRBJ2-7; v_call: TRBV30; cdr3_aa: AWSEQGLEQY
j_call: TRBJ1-4; v_call: TRBV25-1; cdr3_aa: ASKQGGGEKLF
j_call: TRBJ2-5; v_call: TRBV6-2/TRBV6-3; cdr3_aa: ASSPQGPRAQY
j_call: TRBJ1-1; v_call: TRBV28; cdr3_aa: ASNRRGATGEAF
j_call: TRBJ1-6; v_call: TRBV10-2; cdr3_aa: ASSESRGGGSYNSPLH
j_call: TRBJ2-5; v_call: TRBV7-6; cdr3_aa: ASSSLGQGAYETQY
j_call: TRBJ1-5; v_call: TRBV28; cdr3_aa: ASSSTGDLQPQH
j_call: TRBJ1-1; v_call: TRBV5-4; cdr3_aa: ASSFLGSGAEAF
j_call: TRBJ1-2; v_call: TRBV19; cdr3_aa: ATLPRGSYGYT
j_call: TRBJ1-2; v_call: TRBV28; cdr3_aa: ASSTGGGYT
j_call: TRBJ2-1; v_call: TRBV14; cdr3_aa: ASSQGPGGLDNEQF
j_call: TRBJ2-1; v_call: TRBV10-3; cdr3_aa: AISESLSGGELYNEQF
j_call: TRBJ2-3; v_call: TRBV15; cdr3_aa: ATSRDAGFGAGGTDTQY
j_call: TRBJ2-3; v_call: TRBV7-3; cdr3_aa: ASSPLGGFTDTQY
j_call: TRBJ2-2; v_call: TRBV7-8; cdr3_aa: ASSLLAGGTGELF
j_call: TRBJ2-1; v_call: TRBV7-2; cdr3_aa: ASSPRGGAGGHNEQF
j_call: TRBJ1-6; v_call: TRBV5-6; cdr3_aa: ASSWTVLNSPLH
j_call: TRBJ1-5; v_call: TRBV2; cdr3_aa: ASSGTYNQPQH
j_call: TRBJ2-7; v_call: TRBV6-2/TRBV6-3; cdr3_aa: ASSFSGTGTYEQY
j_call: TRBJ1-2; v_call: TRBV18; cdr3_aa: ASSLTHDRTYGYT
j_call: TRBJ2-5; v_call: TRBV2; cdr3_aa: ASSDEGTQY
j_call: TRBJ1-2; v_call: TRBV4-3; cdr3_aa: ASSQDRDSSREANYGYT
j_call: TRBJ1-1; v_call: TRBV14; cdr3_aa: ASKFLFRNTEAF
j_call: TRBJ1-2; v_call: TRBV6-5; cdr3_aa: ASRATGRDYYGYT
j_call: TRBJ2-3; v_call: TRBV5-1; cdr3_aa: ASSWGTSQDTQY
j_call: TRBJ1-2; v_call: TRBV5-1; cdr3_aa: ASSLQGQSNYGYT
j_call: TRBJ1-1; v_call: TRBV2; cdr3_aa: ASGRVENTEAF
j_call: TRBJ1-3; v_call: TRBV7-2; cdr3_aa: ASSWKTTGNTIY
j_call: TRBJ2-2; v_call: TRBV4-2; cdr3_aa: ASSQVAQGANTGELF
j_call: TRBJ2-3; v_call: TRBV11-3; cdr3_aa: ASSQRGYTDTQY
j_call: TRBJ1-4; v_call: TRBV12-2; cdr3_aa: ASRLAPGQGGATNEKLF
j_call: TRBJ2-7; v_call: TRBV3-1/TRBV3-2; cdr3_aa: ASSLGQSAQY
j_call: TRBJ2-3; v_call: TRBV2; cdr3_aa: ASRESRGLITDTQY
j_call: TRBJ2-1; v_call: TRBV5-1; cdr3_aa: ASSPGQGSFNEQF
j_call: TRBJ2-5; v_call: TRBV4-2; cdr3_aa: ASSPDRGPEETQY
j_call: TRBJ2-5; v_call: TRBV7-2; cdr3_aa: ASSPGLGETQY
j_call: TRBJ2-3; v_call: TRBV18; cdr3_aa: ASSLASGRTDTQY
j_call: TRBJ1-4; v_call: TRBV5-5; cdr3_aa: ASSLKTRQKTNEKLF
j_call: TRBJ2-1; v_call: TRBV7-2; cdr3_aa: ASSRQRGGNEQF
j_call: TRBJ2-3; v_call: TRBV4-1; cdr3_aa: ASSPLRGGSDTQY
j_call: TRBJ1-6; v_call: TRBV5-1; cdr3_aa: ASSWSAKNSPLH
j_call: TRBJ2-7; v_call: TRBV6-5; cdr3_aa: ASSYSPDRASY
j_call: TRBJ2-7; v_call: TRBV10-1; cdr3_aa: ASSEKGQSYEQY
j_call: TRBJ2-5; v_call: TRBV7-2; cdr3_aa: ASSRDRDGTQY
j_call: TRBJ1-2; v_call: TRBV18; cdr3_aa: ASSPSGDDYGYT
j_call: TRBJ2-7; v_call: TRBV19; cdr3_aa: ASSIVSTIHEQY
j_call: TRBJ1-4; v_call: TRBV27; cdr3_aa: ASSKIQGTNEKLF
j_call: TRBJ1-3; v_call: TRBV19; cdr3_aa: ASSMTGQFSGNTIY
j_call: TRBJ1-1; v_call: TRBV4-3; cdr3_aa: ASSQGQGSTEAF
j_call: TRBJ2-1; v_call: TRBV5-1; cdr3_aa: ASSLAGQGLNEQF
j_call: TRBJ2-3; v_call: TRBV2; cdr3_aa: ASGRTQY
j_call: TRBJ2-1; v_call: TRBV9; cdr3_aa: ASSVARGYEQF
j_call: TRBJ1-2; v_call: TRBV28; cdr3_aa: ASSFRGKYYGYT
j_call: TRBJ1-2; v_call: TRBV18; cdr3_aa: ASSPDKDYGYT